Listed below are T cell receptor beta chains from one sample, sequenced in a study of blood T cell repertoires in COVID-19. Some clones are missing from TCRdb's copy, which holds only in-frame ones; the method was immunoSEQ multiplex PCR. This table has about 140,000 clones, about four fifths appearing once. What was sequenced was peripheral blood. The source of these receptors is a human donor in a cohort sampled during active COVID-19. Each CDR3 is given with its conserved first and last residue. D genes are given only for firm matches. Size values are once, few and many counts, or a class for expanded clones, and some rows have none.

v_call	clone_size	j_call	d_call	cdr3_nt	cdr3_aa
TRBV18	.	TRBJ1-2	TRBD1	TGTGCCAGCTCACCAACTTTTAGGACAGGGGCTTACTATGGCTACACCTTC	CASSPTFRTGAYYGYTF
TRBV19	.	TRBJ1-5	TRBD1	TGTGCCAGTATCGCGGACAGGGAGTTACGCAATCAGCCCCAGCATTTT	CASIADRELRNQPQHF
TRBV5-1	.	TRBJ1-2	.	TGCGCCAGCAGCTCCGGGGGGCCGCGAGCTAACTATGGCTACACCTTC	CASSSGGPRANYGYTF
TRBV5-8	.	TRBJ1-6	TRBD1	TGTGCCAGCAGCTTGAGTGGGACAGGGCATTCACCCCTCCACTTT	CASSLSGTGHSPLHF
TRBV9	.	TRBJ2-1	TRBD1	TGTGCCAGCAGCGGAACTCCGGGACAGGGATCCTACAATGAGCAGTTCTTC	CASSGTPGQGSYNEQFF
TRBV6-2/TRBV6-3	.	TRBJ1-2	.	TGTGCCAGCAGTCTGCAGGGCTATGGCTACACCTTC	CASSLQGYGYTF
TRBV7-8	.	TRBJ2-7	TRBD1	TGTGCCAGCAGCTCCCGCTCCGGGACAGGTGACTCCGAGCAGTACTTC	CASSSRSGTGDSEQYF
TRBV19	.	TRBJ1-4	TRBD1	TGTGCCAGTAGTGCCGGGACAGGGTGGGAAAAACTGTTTTTT	CASSAGTGWEKLFF
TRBV30	.	TRBJ1-2	.	TGTGCCTGGACAAACAGGGATGACTATGGCTACACCTTC	CAWTNRDDYGYTF
TRBV6-5	.	TRBJ2-3	.	TGTGCCAGCAGTCCCGTAAGGGGCGCAGATACGCAGTATTTT	CASSPVRGADTQYF
TRBV7-9	.	TRBJ2-7	TRBD2	TGTGCCAGCAGCTTAGGGACTAGGCTCTACGAGCAGTACTTC	CASSLGTRLYEQYF
TRBV3-1/TRBV3-2	.	TRBJ2-1	.	TGTGCCAGCAGCTACGGACTCGTTGGCGAGCAGTTCTTC	CASSYGLVGEQFF
TRBV10-3	.	TRBJ1-1	.	TGTGCCATCAGTGAATTCTCGGGGGATAACACTGAAGCTTTCTTT	CAISEFSGDNTEAFF
TRBV5-1	once	TRBJ2-5	TRBD1	TGCGCCAGCAGCTTGGACCCTGACTTAATCAATCCCCGACAGGGAAGGGGGGAGACCCAGTACTTC	CASSLDPDLINPRQGRGETQYF